The clone carrying this T cell receptor (beta chain) was seen repeatedly, ten times or more. Its specificity is not known. The study made its TCR cDNA through 5'RACE template switching. That step introduced a universal primer site along with UMIs. In TCRdb, the 5' RACE reads were re-called with MiXCR into one record per CDR3 protein. This table holds some 120,000 distinct CDR3 sequences, under 8% found once. The data belong to a study of T cells after yellow fever vaccination. Regarding the study as a whole: The appearance of a small share of clonotypes in both CD4 and CD8 compartments was observed. A large majority of primary-vaccination clones showed up again after the booster (96% CD4, around 90% CD8).

This clonotype was sampled from a man aged 18-30 years who received the YFV17D yellow fever vaccine. Material: CD4+ T cells sorted from PBMCs, obtained 10 days after the first yellow fever vaccination.

CDR3 sequence: CASSYWGRGDEKLFF. The DNA of the CDR3 is TGTGCCAGCAGTTACTGGGGCAGGGGGGACGAAAAACTGTTTTTT. This chain joins TRBV6-5 and TRBJ1-4, with TRBD1 identical over 7 bases. Trimming at V came to 1 base and at J to 8 bases, leaving 7 bases not matched to a gene. The CDR3 has 15 residues. The V gene's germline CDR1 is MNHEY and CDR2 SVGAGI.